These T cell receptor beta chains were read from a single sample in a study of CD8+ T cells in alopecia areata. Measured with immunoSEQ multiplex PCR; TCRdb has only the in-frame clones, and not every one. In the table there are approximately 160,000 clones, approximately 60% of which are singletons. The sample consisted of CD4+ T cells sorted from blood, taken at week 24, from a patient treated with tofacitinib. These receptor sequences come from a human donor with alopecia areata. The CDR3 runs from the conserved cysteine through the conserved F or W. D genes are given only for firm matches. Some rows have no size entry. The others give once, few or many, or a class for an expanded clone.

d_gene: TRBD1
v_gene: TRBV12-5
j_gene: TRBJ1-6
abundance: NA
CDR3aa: CASGLADRGNSPLHF
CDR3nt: TGTGCTAGTGGTTTGGCCGACAGGGGAAATTCACCCCTCCACTTT

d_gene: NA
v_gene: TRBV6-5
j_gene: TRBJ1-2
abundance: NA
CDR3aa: CASSYSFRGAGYTF
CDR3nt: TGTGCCAGCAGTTACTCTTTCCGGGGAGCAGGCTACACCTTC

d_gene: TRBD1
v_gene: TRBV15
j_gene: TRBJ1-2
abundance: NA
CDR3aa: CATSRPSTGGANYGYTF
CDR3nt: TGTGCCACCAGCAGACCCTCGACAGGGGGGGCTAACTATGGCTACACCTTC

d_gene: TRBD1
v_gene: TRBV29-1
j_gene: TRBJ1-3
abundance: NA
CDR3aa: CSVNGQGNTIYF
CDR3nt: TGCAGCGTTAACGGACAGGGTAACACCATATATTTT

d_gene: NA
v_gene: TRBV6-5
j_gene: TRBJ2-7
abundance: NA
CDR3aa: CASSSVYEQYF
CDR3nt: TGTGCCAGCAGTTCTGTGTACGAGCAGTACTTC

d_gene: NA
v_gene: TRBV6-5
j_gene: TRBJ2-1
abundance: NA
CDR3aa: CASGRHEQFF
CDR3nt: TGTGCCAGCGGCCGGCATGAGCAGTTCTTC

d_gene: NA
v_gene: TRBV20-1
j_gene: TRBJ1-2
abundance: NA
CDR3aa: CSAREGTGYTF
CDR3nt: TGCAGTGCTAGAGAGGGGACCGGCTACACCTTC

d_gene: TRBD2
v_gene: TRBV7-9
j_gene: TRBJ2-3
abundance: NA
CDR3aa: CASSLGGGGQADTQYF
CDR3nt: TGTGCCAGCAGCTTAGGCGGCGGGGGGCAAGCAGATACGCAGTATTTT

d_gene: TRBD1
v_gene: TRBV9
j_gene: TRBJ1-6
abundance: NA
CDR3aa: CASSVGDRQYNSPLHF
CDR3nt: TGTGCCAGCAGCGTAGGGGACAGGCAATATAATTCACCCCTCCACTTT

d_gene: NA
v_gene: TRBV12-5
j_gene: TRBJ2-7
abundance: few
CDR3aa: CASGLSPGTPTYEQYF
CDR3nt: TGTGCTAGTGGTTTATCCCCCGGGACACCAACCTACGAGCAGTACTTC

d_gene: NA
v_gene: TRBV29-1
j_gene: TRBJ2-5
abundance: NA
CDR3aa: CSVAPGSPGETQYF
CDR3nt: TGCAGCGTTGCCCCCGGGTCGCCGGGGGAGACCCAGTACTTC

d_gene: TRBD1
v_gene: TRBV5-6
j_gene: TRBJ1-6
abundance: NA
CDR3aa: CASSLSGGLFRYNSPLHF
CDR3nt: TGTGCCAGCAGCTTATCAGGGGGACTTTTTCGATATAATTCACCCCTCCACTTT

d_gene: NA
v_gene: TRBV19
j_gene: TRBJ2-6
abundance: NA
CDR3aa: CASSKMPSSGANVLTF
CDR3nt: TGTGCCAGTAGTAAGATGCCGAGCTCTGGGGCCAACGTCCTGACTTTC

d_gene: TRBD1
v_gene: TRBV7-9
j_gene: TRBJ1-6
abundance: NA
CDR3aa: CASSLGQGELSPLHF
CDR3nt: TGTGCCAGCAGCTTGGGACAGGGAGAACTGTCACCCCTCCACTTT

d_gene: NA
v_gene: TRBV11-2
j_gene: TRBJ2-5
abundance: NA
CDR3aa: CASSQPGPLRETQYF
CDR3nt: TGTGCCAGCAGCCAACCGGGACCCTTGAGGGAGACCCAGTACTTC

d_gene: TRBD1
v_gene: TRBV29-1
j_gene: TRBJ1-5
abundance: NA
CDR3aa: CSVSQGAGSNQPQHF
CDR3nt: TGCAGCGTCTCACAGGGGGCAGGAAGCAATCAGCCCCAGCATTTT

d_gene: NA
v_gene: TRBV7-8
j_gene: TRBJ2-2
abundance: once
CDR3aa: CASSLASMGTGELFF
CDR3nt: TGTGCCAGCAGCTTAGCTTCAATGGGAACCGGGGAGCTGTTTTTT

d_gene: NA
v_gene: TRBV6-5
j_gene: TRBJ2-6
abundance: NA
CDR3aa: CASSPTFGANVLTF
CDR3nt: TGTGCCAGCAGTCCGACATTCGGGGCCAACGTCCTGACTTTC

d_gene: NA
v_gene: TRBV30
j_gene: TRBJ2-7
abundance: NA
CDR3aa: CAWSVQYEQYF
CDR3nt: TGTGCCTGGAGTGTACAGTACGAGCAGTACTTC

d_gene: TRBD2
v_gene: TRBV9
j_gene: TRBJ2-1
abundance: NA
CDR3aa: CASSSGTSGYNEQFF
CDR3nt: TGTGCCAGCAGCTCTGGGACTAGCGGTTACAATGAGCAGTTCTTC

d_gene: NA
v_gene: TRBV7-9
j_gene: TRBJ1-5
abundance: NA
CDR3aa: CASSLGEDQPQHF
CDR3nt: TGTGCCAGCAGCTTAGGGGAAGATCAGCCCCAGCATTTT

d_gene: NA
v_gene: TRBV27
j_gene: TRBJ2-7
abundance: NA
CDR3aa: CASSFGRNEQYF
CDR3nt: TGTGCCAGCAGTTTCGGGCGGAACGAGCAGTACTTC

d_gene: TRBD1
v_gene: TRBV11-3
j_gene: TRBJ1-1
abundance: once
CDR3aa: CASSPRQGTNTEAFF
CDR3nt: TGTGCCAGCAGCCCCAGACAGGGGACGAACACTGAAGCTTTCTTT

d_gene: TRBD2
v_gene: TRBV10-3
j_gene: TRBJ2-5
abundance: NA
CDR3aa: CAISRERGGQETQYF
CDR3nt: TGTGCCATCAGTCGGGAGCGGGGGGGCCAAGAGACCCAGTACTTC

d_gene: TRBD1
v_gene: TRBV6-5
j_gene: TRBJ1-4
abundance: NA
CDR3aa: CASSYSTGLKLFF
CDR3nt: TGTGCCAGCAGTTACTCGACAGGGTTGAAACTGTTTTTT

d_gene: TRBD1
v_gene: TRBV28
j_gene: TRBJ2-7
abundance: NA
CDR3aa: CASSLQQGAYEQYF
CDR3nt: TGTGCCAGCAGTTTGCAACAGGGGGCCTACGAGCAGTACTTC

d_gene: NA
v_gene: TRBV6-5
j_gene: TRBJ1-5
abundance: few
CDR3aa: CASSYSVTNQPQHF
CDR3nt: TGTGCCAGCAGTTACTCCGTTACCAATCAGCCCCAGCATTTT

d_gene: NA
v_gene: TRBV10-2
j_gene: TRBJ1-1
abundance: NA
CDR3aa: CASISSTEAFF
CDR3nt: TGCGCCAGCATCTCCTCCACTGAAGCTTTCTTT

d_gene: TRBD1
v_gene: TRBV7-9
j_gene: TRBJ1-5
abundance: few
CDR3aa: CASSSQGGQPQHF
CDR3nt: TGTGCCAGCAGTTCGCAGGGGGGCCAGCCCCAGCATTTT

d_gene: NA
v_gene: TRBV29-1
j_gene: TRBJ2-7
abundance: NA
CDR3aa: CSVEGRTSYEQYF
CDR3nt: TGCAGCGTTGAAGGCAGGACCTCCTACGAGCAGTACTTC

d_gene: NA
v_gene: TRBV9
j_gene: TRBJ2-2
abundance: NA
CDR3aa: CASSKTGQAGELFF
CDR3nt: TGTGCCAGCAGCAAAACAGGGCAGGCCGGGGAGCTGTTTTTT

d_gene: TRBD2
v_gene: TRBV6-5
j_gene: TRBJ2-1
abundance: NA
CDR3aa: CASSYLAGEQFF
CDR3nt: TGTGCCAGCAGTTACTTAGCGGGGGAGCAGTTCTTC

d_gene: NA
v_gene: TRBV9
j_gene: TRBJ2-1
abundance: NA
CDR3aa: CASSPWDGGRDEQFF
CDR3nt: TGTGCCAGCAGCCCCTGGGACGGAGGTCGCGATGAGCAGTTCTTC

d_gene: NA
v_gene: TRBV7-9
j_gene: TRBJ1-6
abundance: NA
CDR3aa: CASSLYGSSPLHF
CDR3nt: TGTGCCAGCAGCTTATATGGGTCCTCACCCCTCCACTTT

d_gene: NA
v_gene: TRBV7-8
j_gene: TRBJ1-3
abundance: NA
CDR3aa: CASRGGNTIYF
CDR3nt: TGTGCCAGCAGAGGGGGAAACACCATATATTTT

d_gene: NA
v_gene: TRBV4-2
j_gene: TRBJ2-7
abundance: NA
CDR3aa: CASSREQGFYEQYF
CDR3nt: TGTGCCAGCAGCCGAGAGCAGGGGTTCTACGAGCAGTACTTC

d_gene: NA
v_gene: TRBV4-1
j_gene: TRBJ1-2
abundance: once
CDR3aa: CASSQRDGGGYTF
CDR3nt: TGCGCCAGCAGCCAACGGGACGGTGGTGGCTACACCTTC

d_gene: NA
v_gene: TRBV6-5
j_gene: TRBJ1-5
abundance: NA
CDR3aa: CASRPGSAGNQPQHF
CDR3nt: TGTGCCAGCAGGCCCGGTTCTGCGGGCAATCAGCCCCAGCATTTT

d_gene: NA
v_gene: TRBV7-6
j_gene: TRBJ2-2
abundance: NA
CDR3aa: CASTPGSRELFF
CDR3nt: TGTGCCAGCACCCCCGGGTCGCGGGAGCTGTTTTTT

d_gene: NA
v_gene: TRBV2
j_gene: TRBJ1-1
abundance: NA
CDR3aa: CASNPVSGGTEAFF
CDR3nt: TGTGCCAGCAACCCAGTATCAGGAGGAACTGAAGCTTTCTTT

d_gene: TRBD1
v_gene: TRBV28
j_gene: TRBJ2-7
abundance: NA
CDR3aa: CASSPGTGFHEQYF
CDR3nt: TGTGCCAGCTCACCCGGGACAGGGTTCCACGAGCAGTACTTC

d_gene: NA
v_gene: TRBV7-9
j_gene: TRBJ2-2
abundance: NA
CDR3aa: CASSPQGRRGALNTGELFF
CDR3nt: TGTGCCAGCAGCCCCCAGGGGCGGCGGGGTGCTTTGAACACCGGGGAGCTGTTTTTT

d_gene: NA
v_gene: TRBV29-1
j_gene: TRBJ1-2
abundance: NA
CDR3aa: CSVWGQTGYTF
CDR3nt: TGCAGCGTTTGGGGGCAGACTGGCTACACCTTC

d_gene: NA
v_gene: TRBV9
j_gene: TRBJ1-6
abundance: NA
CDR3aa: CASSVEESNSPLHF
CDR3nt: TGTGCCAGCAGCGTAGAAGAGTCTAATTCACCCCTCCACTTT

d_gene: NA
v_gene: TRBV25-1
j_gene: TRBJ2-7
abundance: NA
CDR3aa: CASSPEIPGRQYF
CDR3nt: TGTGCCAGCAGTCCCGAGATCCCGGGGAGGCAGTACTTC

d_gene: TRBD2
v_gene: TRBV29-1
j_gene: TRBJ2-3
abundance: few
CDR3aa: CSVRVGRGSTDTQYF
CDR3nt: TGCAGCGTGCGGGTAGGGCGGGGGAGCACAGATACGCAGTATTTT

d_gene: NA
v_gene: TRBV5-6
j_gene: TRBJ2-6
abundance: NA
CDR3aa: CASSRSSGANVLTF
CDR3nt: TGTGCCAGCAGCCGAAGTTCTGGGGCCAACGTCCTGACTTTC

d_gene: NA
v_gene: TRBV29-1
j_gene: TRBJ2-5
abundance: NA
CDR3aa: CSAVRQARETQYF
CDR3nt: TGCAGCGCCGTTAGACAGGCTAGGGAGACCCAGTACTTC

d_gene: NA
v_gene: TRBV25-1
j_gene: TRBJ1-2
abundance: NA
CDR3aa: CASSENRQANYGYTF
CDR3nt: TGTGCCAGCAGTGAAAACAGGCAGGCAAACTATGGCTACACCTTC

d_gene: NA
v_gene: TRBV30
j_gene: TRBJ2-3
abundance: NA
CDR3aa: CAWSPGGSTDTQYF
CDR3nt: TGTGCCTGGAGTCCCGGGGGAAGCACAGATACGCAGTATTTT

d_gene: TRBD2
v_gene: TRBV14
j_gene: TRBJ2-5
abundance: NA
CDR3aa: CASSRLTSGGKETQYF
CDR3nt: TGTGCCAGCAGCCGTCTTACTAGCGGGGGAAAAGAGACCCAGTACTTC

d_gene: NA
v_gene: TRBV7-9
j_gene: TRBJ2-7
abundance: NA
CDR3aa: CASSNQGGSYEQYF
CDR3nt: TGTGCCAGCAGCAACCAGGGGGGGTCCTACGAGCAGTACTTC

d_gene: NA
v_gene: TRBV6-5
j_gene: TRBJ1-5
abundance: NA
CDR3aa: CASSPSTGHYQPQHF
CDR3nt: TGTGCCAGCAGTCCCTCGACAGGCCATTATCAGCCCCAGCATTTT

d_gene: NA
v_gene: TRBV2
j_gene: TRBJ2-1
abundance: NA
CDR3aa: CASSPRGGPGNEQFF
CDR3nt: TGTGCCAGCAGTCCCAGGGGGGGCCCCGGCAATGAGCAGTTCTTC

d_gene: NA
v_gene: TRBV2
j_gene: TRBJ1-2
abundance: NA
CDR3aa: CASSDGGTLLGYGYTF
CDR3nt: TGTGCCAGCAGTGATGGTGGGACCTTGTTAGGCTATGGCTACACCTTC

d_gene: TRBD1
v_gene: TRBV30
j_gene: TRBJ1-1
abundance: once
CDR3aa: CASDRENTEAFF
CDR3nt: TGTGCTTCGGACAGGGAGAACACTGAAGCTTTCTTT

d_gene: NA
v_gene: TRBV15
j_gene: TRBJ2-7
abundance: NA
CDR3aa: CATSLDWGAYEQYF
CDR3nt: TGTGCCACCAGCCTTGATTGGGGGGCCTACGAGCAGTACTTC